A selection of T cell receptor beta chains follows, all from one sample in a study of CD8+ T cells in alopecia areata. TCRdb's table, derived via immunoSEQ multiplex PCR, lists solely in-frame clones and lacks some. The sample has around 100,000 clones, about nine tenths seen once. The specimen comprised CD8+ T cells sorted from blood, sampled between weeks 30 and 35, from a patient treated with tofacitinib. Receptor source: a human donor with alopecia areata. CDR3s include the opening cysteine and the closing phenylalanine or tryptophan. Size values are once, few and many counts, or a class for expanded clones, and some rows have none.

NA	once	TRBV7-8	CASSLPAGYEQYF
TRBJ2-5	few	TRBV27	CASSETSGGIQETQYF
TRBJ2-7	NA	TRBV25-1	CASEGDRSYEQYF
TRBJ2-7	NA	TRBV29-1	CSVEDASAGETYEQYF
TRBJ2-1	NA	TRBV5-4	CASSLDSGGEGDEQFF
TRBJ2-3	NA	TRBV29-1	CSSRLAGGPTDTQYF
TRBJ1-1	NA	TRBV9	CASSERGGTEAFF
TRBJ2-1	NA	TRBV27	CASSLSTVGTRGNEQFF
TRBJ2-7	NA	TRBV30	CAWSETGFSYEQYF
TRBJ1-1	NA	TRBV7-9	CASSPPEAFF
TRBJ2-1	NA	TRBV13	CASSFPSVSSYNEQFF
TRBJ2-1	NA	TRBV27	CASNLQGSLYNEQFF
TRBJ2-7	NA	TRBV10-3	CAISEPETYEQYF
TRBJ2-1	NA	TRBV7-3	CASSQEGDEQFF
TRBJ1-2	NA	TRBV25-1	CASSATGTNYGYTF
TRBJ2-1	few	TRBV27	CATFGRGPYNEQFF
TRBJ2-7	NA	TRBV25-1	CASSARGRPPGEQYF
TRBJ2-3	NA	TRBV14	CASSQEWADGDTQYF
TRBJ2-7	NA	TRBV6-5	CASSYGQGATYEQYF
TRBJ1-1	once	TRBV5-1	CASSLGPLGNTEAFF
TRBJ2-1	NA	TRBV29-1	CSVAFYSGSRYNEQFF
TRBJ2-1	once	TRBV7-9	CASSLRHFSYNEQFF
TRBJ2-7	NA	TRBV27	CASSLSFTSGFYEQYF
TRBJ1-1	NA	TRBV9	CASSGLEAFF
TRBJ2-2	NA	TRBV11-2	CASSLDKSLAGAAGELFF
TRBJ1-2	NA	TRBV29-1	CSVETTGNSPPNYGYTF
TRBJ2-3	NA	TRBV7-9	CASRPGVSTDTQYF
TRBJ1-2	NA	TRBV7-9	CASITWDGQKDYGYTF
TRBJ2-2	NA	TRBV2	CASSDRVNTGELFF
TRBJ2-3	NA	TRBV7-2	CASSSGIPSTDTQYF
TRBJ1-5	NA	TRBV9	CASSGGADVEPQHF
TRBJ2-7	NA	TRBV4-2	CASSRQGSGEQYF
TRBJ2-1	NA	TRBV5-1	CASSLGQGANNEQFF
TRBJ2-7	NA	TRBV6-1	CASLVEDSTYEQYF
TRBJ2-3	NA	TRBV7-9	CASSLKDTDTQYF
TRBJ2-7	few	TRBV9	CASSQRTGGTDEQYF
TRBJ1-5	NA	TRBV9	CASSADSVWSPQHF
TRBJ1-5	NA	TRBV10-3	CAISASSGNQPQHF
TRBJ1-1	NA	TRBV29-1	CSAESGGRRTEAFF
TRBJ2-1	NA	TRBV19	CASNDLGTYNEQFF
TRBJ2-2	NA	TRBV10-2	CATASGISGELFF
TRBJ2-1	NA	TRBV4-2	CASSLAGEAYNEQFF
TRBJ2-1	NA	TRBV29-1	CSVEVWTGVVNEQFF
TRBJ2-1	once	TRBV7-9	CASRLAALEQFF
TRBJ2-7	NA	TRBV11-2	CASSLSLGYYEQYF
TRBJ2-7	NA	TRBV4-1	CASSQVVVQGTTYEQYF